Listed here are 20 T cell receptor beta chains from one sample, sequenced in a study of glioma-infiltrating T cells. Using RNA template, CDR3s of TCR alpha and beta were amplified with iRepertoire arm-PCR. TCRdb re-analysed the multiplex PCR reads in MiXCR, keeping a single row per CDR3 protein. The sample consists of around 43,000 distinct CDR3 sequences, more than 20% of them appearing once. Material: glioma tissue, nonneoplastic brain tissue, or PBMCs (not recorded which). These receptors were taken from a human donor with low-grade glioma or glioblastoma, undergoing nonglioma brain surgery, or in good health (not recorded which).

This rearrangement joins TRBV29-1 to TRBJ1-4, with TRBD1 as a possible D gene (6 bases). The CDR3 covers 13 residues. Germline CDR1 reads SQVTM; CDR2 reads ANQGSEA. Trimming shortened V by 4 bases and J by 4 bases, and 10 bases separated the two germline ends. CDR3 sequence reads: CSVGEDSNEKLFF. The CDR3 coding sequence is TGCAGCGTTGGAGAGGACAGTAATGAAAAACTGTTTTTT.

The chain carries TRBV3-1 and TRBJ1-1, with 8 bases aligning to TRBD1. V lost 5 bases, J lost 6 bases, and 5 bases stayed unmatched. The CDR3 loop spans 13 amino acids. Germline V lookup: CDR1 LGHDT, CDR2 YNNKEL (reference sequence). Here the CDR3 reads CASSFQGAAEAFF. The CDR3 DNA follows: TGTGCCAGCAGCTTTCAGGGGGCTGCTGAAGCTTTCTTT.

The CDR3 region is CSARTGFYEQYF. The CDR3 bases are TGCAGCGCCCGGACAGGGTTCTACGAGCAGTACTTC. The V gene is TRBV29-1, the J gene TRBJ2-7; 8 nucleotides match TRBD1. V shed 7 bases, J shed 3 bases, and the junction held 5 bases outside the gene matches. The CDR3 totals 12 residues. The germline V gene has CDR1 SQVTM and CDR2 ANQGSEA.

This clonotype was recorded at least ten times. V gene TRBV28 combines with J gene TRBJ1-6; TRBD1 is a possible D gene (6 bases). Germline values: CDR1 MDHEN, CDR2 SYDVKM. The CDR3 loop spans 15 amino acids. Trimming removed 3 bases from V and 5 bases from J, with 11 bases in between. The CDR3 DNA reads TGTGCCAGCAGTTTGGAGAGGGGGAATAATTCACCCCTCCACTTT. This sequence encodes CASSLERGNNSPLHF.

This clonotype is a singleton in its sample. With a much larger clone just one base away, this may be a read error. This rearrangement joins TRBV29-1 to TRBJ2-3; 8 nucleotides agree with TRBD1. Germline CDR1 reads SQVTM; CDR2 reads ANQGSEA. The CDR3 runs to 16 residues. After removal of 8 bases from V and 1 base from J, the junction contained 14 bases not matched to a gene. Here the CDR3 DNA reads TGCAGCACACGAAAGGGACAGGTCCTAGGCACAGATACGCAGTATTTT. Amino acids: CSTRKGQVLGTDTQYF.

This clonotype has at least ten counts. This sequence joins TRBV2 and TRBJ2-5; possibly TRBD1 for D (6 bases). The length of the CDR3 is 14 residues. V lost 11 bases, J lost 2 bases, and 18 bases lay in between. In germline, CDR1 is SNHLY, CDR2 FYNNEI. The CDR3 DNA sequence: TGTGCCGGGTCGAGAAACAGGGTGCAAGAGACCCAGTACTTC. Translation: CAGSRNRVQETQYF.

As regards this clonotype: A much larger clone differs by one base, so this may be a read error. The chain employs TRBV10-1 and TRBJ2-5; TRBD2 aligns across 12 bases. The CDR3 spans 16 residues. The germline gives CDR1 WNHNN, CDR2 SYGVQD (reference sequence). Written as DNA, the CDR3 is TGCGCCAGCAGTGAGTCGCTAGCGGGGGGGCTGGAGACCCATTACTTC. It codes for CASSESLAGGLETHYF.

This clonotype was counted a few times. The V call is TRBV10-2, the J call TRBJ2-1, with D possibly being TRBD1 or TRBD2 (6 bases each). There are 17 residues in the CDR3. Germline V gene data show CDR1 as WSHSY and CDR2 as SAAADI. V lost 1 base and J lost 5, with 18 bases in between. CDR3 bases: TGCGCCAGCAGTGAGTTTAATAGGGGGGTGGAAAACAATGAGCAGTTCTTC. It encodes CASSEFNRGVENNEQFF.

By share, this clonotype counts as medium-sized. CDR3 protein: CASSDQGATEAFF. In nucleotides, the CDR3 is TGTGCCAGCAGCGACCAGGGGGCCACTGAAGCTTTCTTT. The rearrangement joins TRBV27 to TRBJ1-1, with 8 bases fitting TRBD1. The CDR3 consists of 13 residues. Germline V gene lookup returns CDR1 MNHEY and CDR2 SMNVEV (reference sequence). V lost 6 bases to trimming and J lost 4 bases; unmatched junction nucleotides: 4.

This clonotype was observed at least ten times. The chain links TRBV4-1 to TRBJ2-5; D perhaps matches TRBD1 (6 bases). The germline V gene has CDR1 MGHRA and CDR2 YSYEKL. The CDR3 loop spans 15 amino acids. V lost 1 base and J 1 base, leaving 10 bases between the germline ends. CDR3 in DNA: TGCGCCAGCAGCCAAGTCCAGGGGTTCCAAGAGACCCAGTACTTC. This codes for CASSQVQGFQETQYF.

This chain uses TRBV4-2 with TRBJ2-7; the D is unclear. Looked up from germline, CDR1 is LGHNA and CDR2 is YNFKEQ. The CDR3 is made up of 13 amino acids. V gave up 4 bases and J gave up 0 bases, with 7 bases separating them. CDR3 in amino acids: CASSLAGSYEQYF. The DNA of the CDR3 is TGTGCCAGCAGCCTAGCCGGCTCCTACGAGCAGTACTTC.

In its sample, this clonotype was seen a few times. The chain recombines TRBV29-1 with TRBJ1-2; 7 nucleotides agree with TRBD1. The CDR3 spans 11 residues. Germline V gene lookup returns CDR1 SQVTM and CDR2 ANQGSEA. V lost 6 bases and J lost 7; bases outside the gene matches: 5. As DNA, the CDR3 is TGCAGCGTCGAGGACAGGACTGGCTACACCTTC. Its protein product is CSVEDRTGYTF.

This clonotype was counted ten times or more. The chain links TRBV27 to TRBJ1-4, with D uncertain. The CDR3 covers 13 residues. V was clipped by 3 bases and J by 1 base, with 3 bases between them. Germline-derived CDR1 and CDR2 are MNHEY and SMNVEV (reference sequence). CDR3 protein: CASSFGTNEKLFF. CDR3 DNA sequence: TGTGCCAGCAGTTTCGGAACTAATGAAAAACTGTTTTTT.

By frequency in the sample, this clonotype is medium-sized. The chain links TRBV20-1 to TRBJ1-6; the D gene is possibly TRBD1 (5 bases). The CDR3 loop spans 15 amino acids. Germline V gene data show CDR1 as DFQATT and CDR2 as SNEGSKA (reference sequence). Trimming pared 0 bases from V and 7 bases from J, leaving 13 bases between. CDR3: CSAREAREYNSPLHF. The CDR3 DNA reads TGCAGTGCTAGAGAAGCCAGGGAGTACAATTCACCCCTCCACTTT.

At least ten counts were recorded for this clonotype. This chain uses TRBV2 with TRBJ1-1; D is undetermined. This CDR3 spans 14 amino acids. The V gene lost 1 base and the J gene lost 1 base, with 7 bases spanning the gap. CDR1 and CDR2 from the germline V gene are SNHLY and FYNNEI. The CDR3 is CASSEETRNTEAFF. CDR3 nucleotides: TGTGCCAGCAGTGAAGAGACCCGGAACACTGAAGCTTTCTTT.

This clonotype was detected many times. The chain has TRBV6-1 and TRBJ2-1, with 9 bases that match TRBD2. The CDR3 runs 15 residues. V trimming: 6 bases; J trimming: 4 bases; junction bases outside the gene matches: 7. Germline V gene lookup returns CDR1 MNHNS and CDR2 SASEGT. The CDR3 loop is CASRSLAGTYNEQFF. The CDR3 bases are TGTGCCAGCAGATCCCTAGCGGGAACTTACAATGAGCAGTTCTTC.

This clonotype was counted many times. The rearrangement uses TRBV11-2 and TRBJ1-5; tentative D call: TRBD1 (6 bases). This CDR3 region has 13 residues. Trimming removed 4 bases at V and 4 bases at J, with 8 bases between. Germline V gene data show CDR1 as SGHAT and CDR2 as FQNNGV. This CDR3 is CASSSDRNQPQHF. The DNA for the CDR3 is TGTGCCAGCAGCTCGGACAGAAATCAGCCCCAGCATTTT. Filled out from reference TRBV11-2 and TRBJ1-5, the complete variable domain reads EAGVAQSPRYKIIEKRQSVAFWCNPISGHATLYWYQQILGQGPKLLIQFQNNGVVDDSQLPKDRFSAERLKGVDSTLKIQPAKLEDSAVYLCASSSDRNQPQHFGDGTRLSIL.

About this clonotype: A clone one base away is much larger, so this may be a read error. The chain has TRBV28 and TRBJ2-7, with TRBD1 identical over 9 bases. Germline V lookup: CDR1 MDHEN, CDR2 SYDVKM. The CDR3 contains 15 residues. With 6 bases clipped from V and 5 bases from J, the junction kept 11 bases outside the gene matches. The CDR3 DNA follows: TGTGCCAGCAGACCAGGACAGGGGATATATGACGAGCAGTACTTC. Protein sequence: CASRPGQGIYDEQYF.

The sample holds many counts of this clonotype. This CDR3 reads CASSVGLDTQYF. The CDR3 DNA follows: TGTGCCAGCAGCGTAGGGCTGGATACGCAGTATTTT. The rearrangement links TRBV9 to TRBJ2-3; D is ambiguous. From germline, CDR1 is SGDLS and CDR2 YYNGEE. CDR3 length equals 12 residues. V was clipped by 0 bases and J by 6 bases, with 5 bases between them.

A remark on this clonotype: Just one base apart from a much larger clone, this may be a read error. This rearrangement joins TRBV28 to TRBJ2-2; D remains ambiguous. The CDR3 runs to 16 residues. Germline lookup yields CDR1 MDHEN and CDR2 SYDVKM. CDR3 region: CANSYSLLENTGELFF. The CDR3 nucleotides are TGTGCCAACAGTTACTCCCTTCTCGAGAACACCGGGGAGCTGTTTTTT.